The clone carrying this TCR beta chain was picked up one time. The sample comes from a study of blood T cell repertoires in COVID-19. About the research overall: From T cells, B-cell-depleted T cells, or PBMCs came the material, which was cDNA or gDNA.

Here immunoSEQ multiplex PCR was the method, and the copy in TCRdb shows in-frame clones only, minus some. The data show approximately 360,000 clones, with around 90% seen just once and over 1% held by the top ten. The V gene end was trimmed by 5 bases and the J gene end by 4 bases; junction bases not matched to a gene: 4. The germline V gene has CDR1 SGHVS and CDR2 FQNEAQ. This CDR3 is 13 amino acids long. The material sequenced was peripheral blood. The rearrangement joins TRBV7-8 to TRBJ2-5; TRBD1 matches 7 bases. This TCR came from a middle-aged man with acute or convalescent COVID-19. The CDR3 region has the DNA TGTGCCAGCAGCCGACAGGGTCGAGAGACCCAGTACTTC. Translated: CASSRQGRETQYF.